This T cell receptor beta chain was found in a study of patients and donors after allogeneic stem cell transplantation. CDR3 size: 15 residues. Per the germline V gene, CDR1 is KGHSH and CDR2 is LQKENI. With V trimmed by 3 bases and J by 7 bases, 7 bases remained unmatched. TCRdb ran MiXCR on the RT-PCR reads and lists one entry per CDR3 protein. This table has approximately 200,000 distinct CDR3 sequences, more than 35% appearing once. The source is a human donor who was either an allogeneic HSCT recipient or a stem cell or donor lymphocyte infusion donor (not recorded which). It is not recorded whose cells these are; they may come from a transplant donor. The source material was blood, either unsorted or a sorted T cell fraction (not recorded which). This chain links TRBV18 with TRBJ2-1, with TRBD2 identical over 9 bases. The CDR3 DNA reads TGTGCCAGCTCACCCGTTAGCGGGAGTAATAATGAGCAGTTCTTC. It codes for CASSPVSGSNNEQFF.